The 32 T cell receptor beta chains reported below all come from one sample, sequenced in a study of blood T cell repertoires in COVID-19. Generated by immunoSEQ multiplex PCR, the TCRdb table keeps only in-frame clones and is missing some. This table has about 120,000 clones, under 80% appearing once. Source material: peripheral blood. The receptors were sampled from a middle-aged man with acute or convalescent COVID-19.

This clone occurred once. The V call is TRBV28, the J call TRBJ2-2; 8 bases agree with TRBD1. V trimming: 2 bases; J trimming: 2 bases; junction bases outside the gene matches: 7. CDR3 length: 17 residues. Germline V gene sequence: CDR1 MDHEN, CDR2 SYDVKM. CDR3 amino acids: CASSLGGTGSNTGELFF. The CDR3 DNA reads TGTGCCAGCAGTTTAGGGGGGACAGGCAGTAACACCGGGGAGCTGTTTTTT. The variable domain in full, with the rest retrieved from reference TRBV28 and TRBJ2-2, is DVKVTQSSRYLVKRTGEKVFLECVQDMDHENMFWYRQDPGLGLRLIYFSYDVKMKEKGDIPEGYSVSREKKERFSLILESASTNQTSMYLCASSLGGTGSNTGELFFGEGSRLTVL.

The chain has TRBV27 and TRBJ1-2; no definite D call. Germline V gives CDR1 MNHEY, CDR2 SMNVEV (reference sequence). Trimming took 4 bases from V and 4 from J, leaving 4 bases between them. This CDR3 spans 11 amino acids. This CDR3 reads CASSSGYGYTF. The DNA for the CDR3 is TGTGCCAGCAGTTCCGGCTATGGCTACACCTTC.

The gene calls are TRBV5-6 and TRBJ2-7; D is undetermined. The CDR3 extends over 13 amino acids. V lost 0 bases and J 1 base, leaving 5 bases between the germline ends. Germline V gene lookup returns CDR1 SGHDT and CDR2 YYEEEE. CDR3 residues: CASSLAVSYEQYF. CDR3 nucleotides: TGTGCCAGCAGCTTGGCCGTATCCTACGAGCAGTACTTC. Complete variable domain (other parts from reference TRBV5-6 and TRBJ2-7): DAGVTQSPTHLIKTRGQQVTLRCSPKSGHDTVSWYQQALGQGPQFIFQYYEEEERQRGNFPDRFSGHQFPNYSSELNVNALLLGDSALYLCASSLAVSYEQYFGPGTRLTVT.

In its sample, this clone was seen a few times. This chain links TRBV4-1 with TRBJ1-5, with D possibly TRBD1 on 5 matching bases. This CDR3 contains 15 residues. The V end lost 1 base, the J end lost 7 bases, and 14 bases lay between the germline ends. Germline CDR1 reads MGHRA; CDR2 reads YSYEKL. The CDR3 DNA reads TGCGCCAGCAGCCAAGGTGGTTTTGGGGGGCAGCCCCAGCATTTT. Amino acids: CASSQGGFGGQPQHF.

This chain connects TRBV7-9 to TRBJ2-1, with D perhaps matching TRBD2 (6 bases). V was cut by 6 bases and J by 0 bases, with 12 bases left in between. This CDR3 is built from 15 residues. From germline, CDR1 is SEHNR and CDR2 FQNEAQ (reference sequence). The CDR3 spells CASREGRPSYNEQFF. The CDR3, as DNA: TGTGCCAGCAGGGAGGGGCGGCCCTCCTACAATGAGCAGTTCTTC. The full variable domain, completed using reference TRBV7-9 and TRBJ2-1, is DTGVSQNPRHKITKRGQNVTFRCDPISEHNRLYWYRQTLGQGPEFLTYFQNEAQLEKSRLLSDRFSAERPKGSFSTLEIQRTEQGDSAMYLCASREGRPSYNEQFFGPGTRLTVL.

This chain joins TRBV6-2 or TRBV6-3 and TRBJ2-7; TRBD2 matches 7 bases. The CDR3 totals 14 residues. V dropped 5 bases and J dropped 2; count of bases not matched to a gene: 6. In germline, CDR1 is MNHEY, CDR2 SVGEGT. CDR3 coding DNA: TGTGCCAGCAGTCGAACGGGGGGACCCTACGAGCAGTACTTC. This codes for CASSRTGGPYEQYF.

The chain employs TRBV7-8 and TRBJ2-7; possibly TRBD1 for D (8 bases). Germline V CDR1 and CDR2: SGHVS, FQNEAQ. V lost 1 base and J 2 bases, leaving 18 bases between the germline ends. The CDR3 has 17 residues. This CDR3 reads CASSLVTGGEVTYEQYF. CDR3 sequence (DNA): TGTGCCAGCAGCTTAGTTACAGGGGGGGAAGTCACCTACGAGCAGTACTTC.

The V call is TRBV3-1 (or the pseudogene TRBV3-2), the J call TRBJ1-4, with a possible D match to TRBD1 (6 bases). Trimming shortened V by 3 bases and J by 6 bases, and 17 bases separated the two germline ends. The germline V gene has CDR1 LGHDT and CDR2 YNNKEL (reference sequence). The CDR3 totals 16 residues. CDR3 nucleotide sequence: TGTGCCAGCAGCCACAGAGGGACACCCGATCATGAAAAACTGTTTTTT. Protein sequence: CASSHRGTPDHEKLFF.

The chain uses TRBV11-2 and TRBJ2-7, with a possible D match to TRBD2 (5 bases). Germline CDR1 and CDR2: SGHAT and FQNNGV. Trimming pared 5 bases from V and 1 base from J, leaving 18 bases between. The CDR3 totals 16 residues. CDR3 in DNA: TGTGCCAGCAGCGCGGGCGCGAGAGTCTGGTCCTACGAGCAGTACTTC. Protein product: CASSAGARVWSYEQYF.

This clone was found once. This chain uses TRBV18 with TRBJ2-7; D gene ambiguous. V gave up 0 bases and J gave up 2 bases, with 8 bases separating them. The CDR3 is 14 residues long. Germline V gives CDR1 KGHSH, CDR2 LQKENI. The CDR3 DNA reads TGTGCCAGCTCACCACCGGTGGCAGCCTACGAGCAGTACTTC. This codes for CASSPPVAAYEQYF.

The V call is TRBV4-1, the J call TRBJ2-5; TRBD1 is a possible D gene (6 bases). V dropped 2 bases and J dropped 5 bases, with 27 bases sitting between them. Germline CDR1 is MGHRA and CDR2 is YSYEKL. The CDR3 covers 19 residues. CDR3 bases: TGCGCCAGCAGCCAATACGGGATGGGCCGGCAGGGGAAAGGTGAGACCCAGTACTTC. This codes for CASSQYGMGRQGKGETQYF.

V usage is TRBV13 and J usage is TRBJ1-4; TRBD1 is a possible D gene (5 bases). The germline CDR1 and CDR2 sequences are PRHDT and FYEKMQ (reference sequence). V was clipped by 5 bases and J by 10 bases, with 20 bases between them. This CDR3 has 15 residues. The CDR3 nucleotides read TGTGCCAGCAGCCCGTCCGGGACTTGGGCGGGAAAACTGTTTTTT. Residues: CASSPSGTWAGKLFF.

The chain recombines TRBV24-1 with TRBJ2-3, with D tentatively TRBD1 (5 bases). There are 15 residues in the CDR3. The V gene lost 4 bases and the J gene lost 5 bases, with 15 bases spanning the gap. Germline V gene data show CDR1 as KGHDR and CDR2 as SFDVKD. CDR3 amino acids: CATSEFGAGIDTQYF. For the CDR3, the DNA is TGTGCCACCAGTGAGTTTGGGGCAGGGATAGATACGCAGTATTTT.

This clone was counted many times. V and J are TRBV7-9 and TRBJ2-2, with 8 bases fitting TRBD2. With 2 bases clipped from V and 0 bases from J, the junction kept 11 bases outside the gene matches. Germline V gives CDR1 SEHNR, CDR2 FQNEAQ (reference sequence). The CDR3 length is 19 residues. This CDR3 reads CASSLFTVGREANTGELFF. CDR3 nucleotides: TGTGCCAGCAGCTTATTCACCGTCGGGAGGGAGGCGAACACCGGGGAGCTGTTTTTT.

The chain joins TRBV27 to TRBJ2-3; 11 nucleotides align to TRBD2. With V trimmed by 5 bases and J by 1 base, 14 bases remained unmatched. This CDR3 has 19 amino acids. The germline CDR1 and CDR2 sequences are MNHEY and SMNVEV (reference sequence). For the CDR3, the DNA is TGTGCCAGCAGTCCGCGACTAGCGGGAACTGAATATGGCACAGATACGCAGTATTTT. Its translation is CASSPRLAGTEYGTDTQYF.

The chain links TRBV2 to TRBJ2-1; TRBD1 agrees at 12 bases. CDR1 is SNHLY, CDR2 FYNNEI, per germline. This CDR3 has 13 residues. V trimming: 7 bases; J trimming: 8 bases; junction bases outside the gene matches: 3. CDR3 DNA sequence: TGTGCCAGCACCGGGACAGGGGGCGATGAGCAGTTCTTC. Protein product: CASTGTGGDEQFF.

This chain links TRBV3-1 (or the pseudogene TRBV3-2) with TRBJ1-2; D perhaps matches TRBD1 (5 bases). Trimming removed 3 bases at V and 8 bases at J, with 16 bases between. The length of the CDR3 is 14 residues. Germline CDR1 reads LGHDT; CDR2 reads YNNKEL (reference sequence). The CDR3 protein is CASSHEGTGGGYTF. The CDR3 DNA reads as TGTGCCAGCAGCCACGAGGGGACTGGAGGGGGCTACACCTTC.

V usage is TRBV27 and J usage is TRBJ1-1; 7 bases are a match to TRBD1. Germline trimming cut 5 bases from V and 4 bases from J; bases unmatched to any gene: 10. The CDR3 covers 15 residues. CDR1 is MNHEY and CDR2 is SMNVEV in the germline V gene (reference sequence). This CDR3 is CASSPWTGKGTEAFF. The CDR3 bases are TGTGCCAGCAGTCCTTGGACAGGAAAGGGCACTGAAGCTTTCTTT.

This chain links TRBV7-9 with TRBJ1-5, with 9 nucleotides matching TRBD1. The CDR3 consists of 14 residues. V lost 4 bases to trimming and J lost 9 bases; unmatched junction nucleotides: 7. Germline V gene lookup returns CDR1 SEHNR and CDR2 FQNEAQ (reference sequence). The CDR3 sequence is CASSSGTGRSPQHF. The CDR3 region has the DNA TGTGCCAGCAGCTCCGGGACAGGGAGGTCGCCCCAGCATTTT.

V is TRBV29-1 and J is TRBJ2-4; TRBD2 matches 7 bases. Germline loops: CDR1 SQVTM, CDR2 ANQGSEA. Trimming removed 0 bases from V and 6 bases from J; junction bases left unmatched: 8. This CDR3 region has 15 residues. For the CDR3, the DNA is TGCAGCGTTGAAGATCTTTGGGGGGGATCAAACATTCAGTACTTC. This sequence encodes CSVEDLWGGSNIQYF.

The genes are TRBV6-6 and TRBJ2-3; 8 bases align to TRBD2. Trimming at V came to 5 bases and at J to 4 bases, leaving 11 bases not matched to a gene. CDR1 MNHNY and CDR2 SVGAGI come from the germline V gene (reference sequence). The CDR3 loop spans 16 amino acids. CDR3 nucleotide sequence: TGTGCCAGCAGTGGGGCGGGGAGCGGGAGCGCAGATACGCAGTATTTT. Protein: CASSGAGSGSADTQYF.

The chain uses TRBV15 and TRBJ2-1; D unresolved. Trimming took off 1 base at V and 4 bases at J, with 8 bases between the two ends. CDR3 length equals 14 residues. The germline CDR1 and CDR2 sequences are LNHNV and YYDKDF (reference sequence). CDR3 DNA: TGTGCCACCAGCAGAGTAGCAGATTACAATGAGCAGTTCTTC. It yields the protein CATSRVADYNEQFF.

V usage is TRBV5-1 and J usage is TRBJ1-1; a possible D gene is TRBD1 (6 bases). The CDR3 length is 14 residues. Germline V gene sequence: CDR1 SGHRS, CDR2 YFSETQ. V dropped 6 bases and J dropped 4 bases, with 16 bases sitting between them. The DNA of the CDR3 is TGCGCCAGCAAAACACAGGGAGGGGGCACTGAAGCTTTCTTT. Translation: CASKTQGGGTEAFF. Full variable domain (outside the CDR3, taken from reference TRBV5-1 and TRBJ1-1): KAGVTQTPRYLIKTRGQQVTLSCSPISGHRSVSWYQQTPGQGLQFLFEYFSETQRNKGNFPGRFSGRQFSNSRSEMNVSTLELGDSALYLCASKTQGGGTEAFFGQGTRLTVV.

The chain employs TRBV7-2 and TRBJ2-7, with 15 bases identical to TRBD2. This CDR3 contains 18 residues. Germline CDR1 and CDR2: SGHTA and FQGNSA. The ends lost 0 bases at V and 4 bases at J; junction bases unmatched: 7. The CDR3 DNA reads TGTGCCAGCAGCTTAGCTTACGGACTAGCGGGAGGGGGGTACGAGCAGTACTTC. Its protein is CASSLAYGLAGGGYEQYF.

This clone came up a few times. The V and J genes are TRBV6-5 and TRBJ1-3; 7 bases map to TRBD1. The length of the CDR3 is 14 residues. J gave up 1 base and V 8 bases, and 5 bases lay outside the gene matches. Germline CDR1 MNHEY, CDR2 SVGAGI. The CDR3 DNA follows: TGTGCCAGCTCCGGGACAGTTTCTGGAAACACCATATATTTT. Amino acids: CASSGTVSGNTIYF.

This clone was found many times. The chain couples TRBV6-5 to TRBJ1-1; the D gene is possibly TRBD1 (5 bases). From germline, CDR1 is MNHEY and CDR2 SVGAGI. V was clipped by 8 bases and J by 4 bases, with 17 bases between them. The CDR3 consists of 14 residues. The CDR3 region has the DNA TGTGCCAGCCGTCAATCAGGGTCGGGCACTGAAGCTTTCTTT. This codes for CASRQSGSGTEAFF.

This clone was observed a handful of times. J is TRBJ2-1 and V is TRBV4-2, with 7 bases lining up with TRBD2. Germline V lookup: CDR1 LGHNA, CDR2 YNFKEQ. After removal of 0 bases from V and 8 bases from J, the junction contained 13 bases not matched to a gene. The CDR3 runs 17 residues. The CDR3 here is CASSQDLGGGQKDEQFF. Written as DNA, the CDR3 is TGTGCCAGCAGCCAAGACCTCGGGGGAGGGCAGAAGGATGAGCAGTTCTTC.

This chain uses TRBV28 with TRBJ1-2; tentative D call: TRBD1 (5 bases). V was trimmed by 3 bases and J by 0 bases, leaving 14 bases between them. The V gene's germline CDR1 is MDHEN and CDR2 SYDVKM. The CDR3 is 16 residues long. CDR3 nucleotides: TGTGCCAGCAGTTTGCGGGGGAACCCTGCTAACTATGGCTACACCTTC. As protein: CASSLRGNPANYGYTF.

The chain links TRBV19 to TRBJ2-3; the match to TRBD2 covers 10 bases. The CDR3 contains 14 residues. V was pared by 6 bases and J by 1 base, with 1 base of the junction left unmatched. The germline CDR1 and CDR2 sequences are LNHDA and SQIVND (reference sequence). The CDR3 nucleotides are TGTGCCAGTAGGGGGACTAGCGGCACAGATACGCAGTATTTT. Translation gives CASRGTSGTDTQYF.

This clone was counted once. The V gene is TRBV5-1, the J gene TRBJ2-1, with 7 bases that match TRBD1. This CDR3 contains 15 residues. The germline V gene encodes CDR1 SGHRS and CDR2 YFSETQ. V lost 2 bases to trimming and J lost 10 bases; unmatched junction nucleotides: 12. CDR3 region: CASSFGTVNSVEQFF. The CDR3 region has the DNA TGCGCCAGCAGCTTCGGGACAGTGAACTCTGTAGAGCAGTTCTTC. Together with reference TRBV5-1 and TRBJ2-1, the CDR3 gives the full variable domain: KAGVTQTPRYLIKTRGQQVTLSCSPISGHRSVSWYQQTPGQGLQFLFEYFSETQRNKGNFPGRFSGRQFSNSRSEMNVSTLELGDSALYLCASSFGTVNSVEQFFGPGTRLTVL.

V gene TRBV21-1 combines with J gene TRBJ2-1; the D call TRBD1 from the table was never checked on the DNA. TRBV21-1 is deemed a pseudogene. The CDR3 has 15 amino acids. The CDR3, as DNA: TGTGCCAGCAGCAAAGGAAAGCAGGGGCCCAATGAGCAGTTCTTC. Translating it yields CASSKGKQGPNEQFF.

This chain links TRBV6-2 or TRBV6-3 with TRBJ2-2; TRBD1 matches 10 bases. V dropped 6 bases and J dropped 9; count of bases not matched to a gene: 13. The CDR3 has 16 residues. The germline V gene encodes CDR1 MNHEY and CDR2 SVGEGT. The CDR3 region has the DNA TGTGCCAGCAGCTCTCCTCGGGACAGGGGTTTGAGGGAGCTGTTTTTT. Translated, it gives CASSSPRDRGLRELFF.